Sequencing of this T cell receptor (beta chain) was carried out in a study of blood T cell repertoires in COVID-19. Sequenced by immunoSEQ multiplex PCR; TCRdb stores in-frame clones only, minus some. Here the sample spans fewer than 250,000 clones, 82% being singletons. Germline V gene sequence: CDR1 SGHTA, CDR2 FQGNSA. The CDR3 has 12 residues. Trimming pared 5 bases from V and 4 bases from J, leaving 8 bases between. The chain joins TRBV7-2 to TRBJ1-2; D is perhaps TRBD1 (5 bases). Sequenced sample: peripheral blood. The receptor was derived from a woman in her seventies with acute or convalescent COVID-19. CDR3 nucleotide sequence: TGTGCCAGCAGCCAGACAGTCTATGGCTACACCTTC. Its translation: CASSQTVYGYTF.